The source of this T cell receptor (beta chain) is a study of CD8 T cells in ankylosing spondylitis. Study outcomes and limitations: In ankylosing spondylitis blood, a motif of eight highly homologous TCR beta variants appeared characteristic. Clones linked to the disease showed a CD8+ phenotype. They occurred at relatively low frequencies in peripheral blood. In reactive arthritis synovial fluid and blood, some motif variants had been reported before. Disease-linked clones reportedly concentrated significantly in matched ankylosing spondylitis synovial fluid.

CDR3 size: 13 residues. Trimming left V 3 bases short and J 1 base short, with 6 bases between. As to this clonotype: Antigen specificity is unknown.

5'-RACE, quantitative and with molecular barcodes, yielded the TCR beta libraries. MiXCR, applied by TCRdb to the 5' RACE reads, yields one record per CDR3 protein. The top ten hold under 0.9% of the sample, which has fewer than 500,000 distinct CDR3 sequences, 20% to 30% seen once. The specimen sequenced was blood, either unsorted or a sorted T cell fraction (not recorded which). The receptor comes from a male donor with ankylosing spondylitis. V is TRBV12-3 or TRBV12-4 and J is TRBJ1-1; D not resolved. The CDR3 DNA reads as TGTGCCAGCAGTTTGAATGCGAACACTGAAGCTTTCTTT. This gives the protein CASSLNANTEAFF.